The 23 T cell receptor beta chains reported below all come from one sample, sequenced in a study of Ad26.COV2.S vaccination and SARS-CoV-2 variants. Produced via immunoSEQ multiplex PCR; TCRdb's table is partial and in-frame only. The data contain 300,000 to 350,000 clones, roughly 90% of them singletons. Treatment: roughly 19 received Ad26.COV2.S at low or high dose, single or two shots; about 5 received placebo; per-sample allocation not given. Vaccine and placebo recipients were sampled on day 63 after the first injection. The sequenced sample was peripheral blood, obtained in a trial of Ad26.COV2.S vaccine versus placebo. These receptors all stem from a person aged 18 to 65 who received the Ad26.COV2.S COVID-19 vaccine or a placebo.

DNA of the CDR3: TGTGCCAGCAGCCAGACCCCAGGGTGGTGGAACGAGCAGTACTTC. The encoded protein is CASSQTPGWWNEQYF. The chain links TRBV7-2 to TRBJ2-7; a weak D match, TRBD1 (5 bases). CDR1 SGHTA and CDR2 FQGNSA come from the germline V gene. This CDR3 has 15 amino acids. The ends were cut back, 5 bases at V and 5 bases at J, with 19 bases in the middle.

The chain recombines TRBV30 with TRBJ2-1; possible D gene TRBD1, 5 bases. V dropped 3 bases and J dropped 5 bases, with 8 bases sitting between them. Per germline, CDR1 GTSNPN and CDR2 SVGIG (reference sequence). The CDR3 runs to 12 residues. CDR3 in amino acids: CAWSDRNNEQFF. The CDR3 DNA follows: TGTGCCTGGAGCGACAGAAACAATGAGCAGTTCTTC.

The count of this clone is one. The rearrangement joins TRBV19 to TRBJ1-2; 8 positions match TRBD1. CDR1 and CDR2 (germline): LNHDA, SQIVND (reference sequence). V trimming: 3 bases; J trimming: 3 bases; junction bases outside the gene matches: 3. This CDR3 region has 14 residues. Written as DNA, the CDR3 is TGTGCCAGTAGTATCGACAGGGGCTACTATGGCTACACCTTC. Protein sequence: CASSIDRGYYGYTF. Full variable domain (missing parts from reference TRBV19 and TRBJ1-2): DGGITQSPKYLFRKEGQNVTLSCEQNLNHDAMYWYRQDPGQGLRLIYYSQIVNDFQKGDIAEGYSVSREKKESFPLTVTSAQKNPTAFYLCASSIDRGYYGYTFGSGTRLTVV.

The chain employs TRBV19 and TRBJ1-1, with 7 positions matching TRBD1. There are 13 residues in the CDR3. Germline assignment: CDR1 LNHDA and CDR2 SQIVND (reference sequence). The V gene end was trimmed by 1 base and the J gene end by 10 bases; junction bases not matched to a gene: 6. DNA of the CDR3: TGTGCCAGTAGTATAGGTATCTCAGGGGGAGCTTTCTTT. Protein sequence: CASSIGISGGAFF.

The chain's CDR3 is CASGRASNEQFF. The CDR3 DNA reads as TGTGCCAGCGGGAGGGCCTCAAATGAGCAGTTCTTC. The chain employs TRBV7-3 and TRBJ2-1; 7 nucleotides agree with TRBD2. There are 12 residues in the CDR3. The trim removed 8 bases at V and 7 bases at J, leaving 5 bases unmatched. Germline V gene lookup returns CDR1 SGHTA and CDR2 FQGTGA. Variable domain in full (rest from reference TRBV7-3 and TRBJ2-1): GAGVSQTPSNKVTEKGKYVELRCDPISGHTALYWYRQSLGQGPEFLIYFQGTGAADDSGLPNDRFFAVRPEGSVSTLKIQRTERGDSAVYLCASGRASNEQFFGPGTRLTVL.

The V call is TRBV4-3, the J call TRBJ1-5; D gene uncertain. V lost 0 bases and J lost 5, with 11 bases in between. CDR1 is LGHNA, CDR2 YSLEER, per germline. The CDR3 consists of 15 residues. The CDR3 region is CASSQDGIPHQPQHF. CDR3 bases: TGCGCCAGCAGCCAAGATGGGATCCCCCATCAGCCCCAGCATTTT.

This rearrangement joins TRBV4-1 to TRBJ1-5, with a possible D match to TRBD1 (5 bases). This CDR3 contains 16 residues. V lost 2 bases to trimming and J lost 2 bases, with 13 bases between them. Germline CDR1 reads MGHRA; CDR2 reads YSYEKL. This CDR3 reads CASSQWTLGRNQPQHF. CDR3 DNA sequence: TGCGCCAGCAGCCAATGGACACTAGGTCGCAATCAGCCCCAGCATTTT.

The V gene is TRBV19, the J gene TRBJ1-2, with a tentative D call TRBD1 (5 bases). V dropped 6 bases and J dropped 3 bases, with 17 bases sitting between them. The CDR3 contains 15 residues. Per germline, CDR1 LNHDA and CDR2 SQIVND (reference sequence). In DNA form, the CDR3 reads TGTGCCAGTAGAGTAGCCGGGACTGAGCACTATGGCTACACCTTC. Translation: CASRVAGTEHYGYTF. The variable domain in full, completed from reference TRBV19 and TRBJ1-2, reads DGGITQSPKYLFRKEGQNVTLSCEQNLNHDAMYWYRQDPGQGLRLIYYSQIVNDFQKGDIAEGYSVSREKKESFPLTVTSAQKNPTAFYLCASRVAGTEHYGYTFGSGTRLTVV.

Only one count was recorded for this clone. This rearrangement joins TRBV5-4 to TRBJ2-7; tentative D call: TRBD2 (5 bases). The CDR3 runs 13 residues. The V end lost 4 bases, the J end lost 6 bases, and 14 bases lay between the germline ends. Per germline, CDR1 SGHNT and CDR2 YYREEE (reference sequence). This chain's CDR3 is CASSQKGAVEQYV. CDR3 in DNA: TGTGCCAGCAGCCAGAAGGGAGCGGTCGAGCAGTACGTC.

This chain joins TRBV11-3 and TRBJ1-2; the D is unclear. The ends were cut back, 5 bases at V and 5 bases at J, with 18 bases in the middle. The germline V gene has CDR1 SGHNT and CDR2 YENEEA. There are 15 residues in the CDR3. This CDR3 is CASSPQADPGYGYTF. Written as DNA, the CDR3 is TGTGCCAGCAGCCCCCAGGCGGACCCGGGGTATGGCTACACCTTC.

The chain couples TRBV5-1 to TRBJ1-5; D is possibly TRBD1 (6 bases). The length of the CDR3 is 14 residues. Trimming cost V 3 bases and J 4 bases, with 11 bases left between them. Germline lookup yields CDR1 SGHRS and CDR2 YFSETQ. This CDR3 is CASSSEGGNQPQHF. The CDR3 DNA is TGCGCCAGCAGCTCTGAAGGGGGGAATCAGCCCCAGCATTTT. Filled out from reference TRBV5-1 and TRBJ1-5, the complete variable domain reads KAGVTQTPRYLIKTRGQQVTLSCSPISGHRSVSWYQQTPGQGLQFLFEYFSETQRNKGNFPGRFSGRQFSNSRSEMNVSTLELGDSALYLCASSSEGGNQPQHFGDGTRLSIL.

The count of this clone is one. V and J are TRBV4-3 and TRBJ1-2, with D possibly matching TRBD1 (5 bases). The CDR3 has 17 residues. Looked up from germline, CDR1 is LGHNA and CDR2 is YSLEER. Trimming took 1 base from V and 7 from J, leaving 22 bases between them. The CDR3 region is CASSQAIDKWGVSGYTF. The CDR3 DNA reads TGCGCCAGCAGCCAAGCTATAGACAAGTGGGGCGTTAGTGGCTACACCTTC.

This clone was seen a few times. The CDR3 protein is CSVEPGRGYGYTF. Written as DNA, the CDR3 is TGCAGCGTTGAACCGGGACGGGGGTATGGCTACACCTTC. V gene TRBV29-1 combines with J gene TRBJ1-2; D might be TRBD1 (5 bases). Per the germline V gene, CDR1 is SQVTM and CDR2 is ANQGSEA. There are 13 residues in the CDR3. Trimming stripped 2 bases from V and 5 bases from J, with 12 bases between.

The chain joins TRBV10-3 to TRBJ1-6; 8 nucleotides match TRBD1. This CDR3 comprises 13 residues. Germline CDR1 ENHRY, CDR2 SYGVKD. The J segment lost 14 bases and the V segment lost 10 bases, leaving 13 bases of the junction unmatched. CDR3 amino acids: CATRDRTTVSLHF. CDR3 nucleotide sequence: TGTGCCACCCGGGACAGGACTACGGTTTCCCTCCACTTT.

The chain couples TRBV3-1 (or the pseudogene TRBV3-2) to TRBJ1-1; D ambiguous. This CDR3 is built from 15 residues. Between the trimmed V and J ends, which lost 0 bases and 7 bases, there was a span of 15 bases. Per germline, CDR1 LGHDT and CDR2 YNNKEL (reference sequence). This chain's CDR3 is CASSQELVTPDEAFF. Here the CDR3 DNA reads TGTGCCAGCAGCCAAGAGTTGGTGACGCCGGATGAAGCTTTCTTT.

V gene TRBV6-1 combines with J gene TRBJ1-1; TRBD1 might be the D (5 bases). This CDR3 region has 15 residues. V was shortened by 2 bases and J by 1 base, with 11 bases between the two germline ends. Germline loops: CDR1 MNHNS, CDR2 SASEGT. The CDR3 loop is CASSERDRPNTEAFF. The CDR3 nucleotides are TGTGCCAGCAGTGAACGTGACAGACCGAACACTGAAGCTTTCTTT.

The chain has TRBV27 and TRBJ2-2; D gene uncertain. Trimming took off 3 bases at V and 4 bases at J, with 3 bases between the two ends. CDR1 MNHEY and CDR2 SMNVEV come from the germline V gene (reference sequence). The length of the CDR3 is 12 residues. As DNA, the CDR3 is TGTGCCAGCAGTTTCCCCACCGGGGAGCTGTTTTTT. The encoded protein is CASSFPTGELFF.

CDR3 residues: CASSLLLGAAETQYF. The CDR3 DNA follows: TGTGCCAGCAGCTTATTGTTGGGGGCAGCAGAGACCCAGTACTTC. The chain recombines TRBV11-2 with TRBJ2-5; D may be TRBD1 (6 bases). Per germline, CDR1 SGHAT and CDR2 FQNNGV. This CDR3 spans 15 amino acids. With 2 bases removed from V and 4 bases from J, the gap between germline ends came to 14 bases.

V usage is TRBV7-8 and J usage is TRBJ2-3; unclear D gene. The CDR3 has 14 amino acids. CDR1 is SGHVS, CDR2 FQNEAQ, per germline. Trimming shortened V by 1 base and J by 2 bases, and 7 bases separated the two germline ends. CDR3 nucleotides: TGTGCCAGCAGCTTAGATCTGTACACAGATACGCAGTATTTT. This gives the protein CASSLDLYTDTQYF. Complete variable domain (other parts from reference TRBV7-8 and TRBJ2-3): GAGVSQSPRYKVAKRGQDVALRCDPISGHVSLFWYQQALGQGPEFLTYFQNEAQLDKSGLPSDRFFAERPEGSVSTLKIQRTQQEDSAVYLCASSLDLYTDTQYFGPGTRLTVL.

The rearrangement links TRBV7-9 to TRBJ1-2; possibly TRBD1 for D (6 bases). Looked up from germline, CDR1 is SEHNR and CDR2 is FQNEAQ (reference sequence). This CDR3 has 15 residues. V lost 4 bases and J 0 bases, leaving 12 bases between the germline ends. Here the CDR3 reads CASSSTGGPNYGYTF. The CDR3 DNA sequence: TGTGCCAGCAGCTCAACCGGGGGGCCTAACTATGGCTACACCTTC.

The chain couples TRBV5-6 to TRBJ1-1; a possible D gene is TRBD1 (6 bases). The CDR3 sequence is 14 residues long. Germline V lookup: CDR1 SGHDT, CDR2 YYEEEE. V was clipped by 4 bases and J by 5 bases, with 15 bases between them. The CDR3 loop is CASSHITGSTEAFF. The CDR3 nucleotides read TGTGCCAGCAGCCATATTACAGGGAGTACTGAAGCTTTCTTT.

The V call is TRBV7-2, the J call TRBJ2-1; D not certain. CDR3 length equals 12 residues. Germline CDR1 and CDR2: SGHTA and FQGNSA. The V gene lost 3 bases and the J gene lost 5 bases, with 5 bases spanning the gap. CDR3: CASSFLNNEQFF. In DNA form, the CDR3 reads TGTGCCAGCAGCTTTTTGAACAATGAGCAGTTCTTC.

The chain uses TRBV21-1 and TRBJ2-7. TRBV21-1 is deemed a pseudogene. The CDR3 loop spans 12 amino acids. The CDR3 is CASSKYPYEQYV. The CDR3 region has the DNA TGTGCCAGCAGCAAATACCCCTACGAGCAGTACGTC.